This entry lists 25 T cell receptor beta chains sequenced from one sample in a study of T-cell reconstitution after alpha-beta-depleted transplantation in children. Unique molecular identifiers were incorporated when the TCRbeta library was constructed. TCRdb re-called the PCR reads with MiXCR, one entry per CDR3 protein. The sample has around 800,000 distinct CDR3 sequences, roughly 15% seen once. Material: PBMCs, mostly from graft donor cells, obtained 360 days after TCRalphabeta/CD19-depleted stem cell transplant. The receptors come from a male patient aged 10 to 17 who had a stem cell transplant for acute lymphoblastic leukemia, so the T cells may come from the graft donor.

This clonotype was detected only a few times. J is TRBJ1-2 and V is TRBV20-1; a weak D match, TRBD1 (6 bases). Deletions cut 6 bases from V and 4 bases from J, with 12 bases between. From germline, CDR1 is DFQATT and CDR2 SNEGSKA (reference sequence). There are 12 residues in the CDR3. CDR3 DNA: TGCAGTGCCCCCGGACAGTCCTATGGCTACACCTTC. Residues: CSAPGQSYGYTF.

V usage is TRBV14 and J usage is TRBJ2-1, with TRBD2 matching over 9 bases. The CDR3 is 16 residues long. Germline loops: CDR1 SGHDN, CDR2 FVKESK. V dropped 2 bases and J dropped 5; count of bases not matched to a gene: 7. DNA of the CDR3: TGTGCCAGCAGCCAACACATAGCGGGAGACAACAATGAGCAGTTCTTC. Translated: CASSQHIAGDNNEQFF.

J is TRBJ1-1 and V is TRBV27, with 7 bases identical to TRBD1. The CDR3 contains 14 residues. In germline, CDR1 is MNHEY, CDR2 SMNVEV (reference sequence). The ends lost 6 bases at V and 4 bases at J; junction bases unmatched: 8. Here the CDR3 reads CASSPTDRATEAFF. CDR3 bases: TGTGCCAGCAGCCCAACCGACAGGGCCACTGAAGCTTTCTTT.

The CDR3 region is CSARDFGRDKFYEQYF. In nucleotides, the CDR3 is TGCAGTGCTAGAGATTTCGGGCGGGACAAGTTCTACGAGCAGTACTTC. The rearrangement joins TRBV20-1 to TRBJ2-7; D tentatively reads TRBD1 or TRBD2 (6 bases each). The V gene's germline CDR1 is DFQATT and CDR2 SNEGSKA (reference sequence). This CDR3 has 16 amino acids. Trimming took 0 bases from V and 3 from J, leaving 18 bases between them.

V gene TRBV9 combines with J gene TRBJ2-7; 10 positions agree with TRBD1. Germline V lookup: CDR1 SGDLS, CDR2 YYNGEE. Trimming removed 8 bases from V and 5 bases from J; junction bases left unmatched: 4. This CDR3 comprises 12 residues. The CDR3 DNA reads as TGTGCCAGTGGGACAGGGGAACACGAGCAGTACTTC. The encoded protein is CASGTGEHEQYF. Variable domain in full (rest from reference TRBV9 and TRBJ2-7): DSGVTQTPKHLITATGQRVTLRCSPRSGDLSVYWYQQSLDQGLQFLIQYYNGEERAKGNILERFSAQQFPDLHSELNLSSLELGDSALYFCASGTGEHEQYFGPGTRLTVT.

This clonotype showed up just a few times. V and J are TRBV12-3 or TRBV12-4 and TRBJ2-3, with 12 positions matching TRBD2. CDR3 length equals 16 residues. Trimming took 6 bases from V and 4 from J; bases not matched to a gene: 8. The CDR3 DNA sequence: TGTGCCAGCAGCCGTAGACTAGCGGGAGACTCAGATACGCAGTATTTT. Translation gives CASSRRLAGDSDTQYF.

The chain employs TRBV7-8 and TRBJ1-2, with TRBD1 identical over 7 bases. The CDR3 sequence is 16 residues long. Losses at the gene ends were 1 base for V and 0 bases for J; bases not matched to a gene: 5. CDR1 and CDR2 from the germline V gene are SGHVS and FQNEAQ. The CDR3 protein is CASSLEDRRANYGYTF. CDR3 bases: TGTGCCAGCAGCTTAGAGGACAGGAGGGCTAACTATGGCTACACCTTC.

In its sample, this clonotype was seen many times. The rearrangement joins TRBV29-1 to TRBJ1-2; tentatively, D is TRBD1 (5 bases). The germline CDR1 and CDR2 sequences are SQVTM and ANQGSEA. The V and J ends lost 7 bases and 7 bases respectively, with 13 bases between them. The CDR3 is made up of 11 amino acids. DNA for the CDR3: TGCAGCGCCGTGGGGGGAGGTGGCTACACCTTC. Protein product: CSAVGGGGYTF.

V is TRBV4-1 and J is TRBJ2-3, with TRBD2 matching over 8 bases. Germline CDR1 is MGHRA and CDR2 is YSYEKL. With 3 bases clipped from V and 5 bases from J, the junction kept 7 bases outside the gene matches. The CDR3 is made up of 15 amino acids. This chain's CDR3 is CASSHSGGPVDTQYF. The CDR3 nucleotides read TGCGCCAGCAGCCACTCGGGAGGGCCTGTAGATACGCAGTATTTT.

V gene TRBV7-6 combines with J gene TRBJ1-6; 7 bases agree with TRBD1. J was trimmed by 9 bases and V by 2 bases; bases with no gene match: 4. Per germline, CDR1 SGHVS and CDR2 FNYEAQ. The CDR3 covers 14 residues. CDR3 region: CASSLKGGGSPLHF. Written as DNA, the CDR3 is TGTGCCAGCAGCTTAAAAGGGGGCGGTTCACCCCTCCACTTT.

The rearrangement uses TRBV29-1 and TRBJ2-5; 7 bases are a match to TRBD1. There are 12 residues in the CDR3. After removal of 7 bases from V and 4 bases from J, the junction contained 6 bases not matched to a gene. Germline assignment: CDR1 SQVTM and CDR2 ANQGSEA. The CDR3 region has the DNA TGCAGCGCCACGACAGGGTTAGAGACCCAGTACTTC. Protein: CSATTGLETQYF.

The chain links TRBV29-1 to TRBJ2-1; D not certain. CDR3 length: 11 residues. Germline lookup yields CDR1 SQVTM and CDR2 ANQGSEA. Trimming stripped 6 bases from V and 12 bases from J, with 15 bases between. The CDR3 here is CSVSLVQWQFF. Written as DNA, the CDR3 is TGCAGCGTGAGCCTAGTACAGTGGCAGTTCTTC.

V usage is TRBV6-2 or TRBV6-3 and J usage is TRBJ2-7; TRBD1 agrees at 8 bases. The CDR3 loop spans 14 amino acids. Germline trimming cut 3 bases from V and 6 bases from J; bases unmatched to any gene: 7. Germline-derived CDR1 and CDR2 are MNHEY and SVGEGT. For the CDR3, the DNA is TGTGCCAGCAGTTATTGGACAGGGTGGTCCGAGCAGTACTTC. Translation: CASSYWTGWSEQYF.

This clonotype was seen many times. CDR3 bases: TGCGCCAGCAGCTTGCCAGGGGCGAACAATGAGCAGTTCTTC. As protein: CASSLPGANNEQFF. The V call is TRBV5-1, the J call TRBJ2-1; D may be TRBD1 (6 bases). The V and J ends lost 1 base and 5 bases respectively, with 10 bases between them. This CDR3 is built from 14 residues. The V gene's germline CDR1 is SGHRS and CDR2 YFSETQ.

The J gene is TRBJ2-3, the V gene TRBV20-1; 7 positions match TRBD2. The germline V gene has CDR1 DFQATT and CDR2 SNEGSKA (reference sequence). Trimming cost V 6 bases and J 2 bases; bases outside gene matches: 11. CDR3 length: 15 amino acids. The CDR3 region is CSAQVRGRDTDTQYF. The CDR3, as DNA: TGCAGTGCCCAGGTCCGCGGGAGAGACACAGATACGCAGTATTTT.

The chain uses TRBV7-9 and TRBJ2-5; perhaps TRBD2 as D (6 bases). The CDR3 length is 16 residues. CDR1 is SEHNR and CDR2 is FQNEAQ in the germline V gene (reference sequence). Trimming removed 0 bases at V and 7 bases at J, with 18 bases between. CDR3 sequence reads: CASSLALSRGPRTQYF. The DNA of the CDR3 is TGTGCCAGCAGCTTAGCATTATCGCGGGGTCCCCGGACCCAGTACTTC.

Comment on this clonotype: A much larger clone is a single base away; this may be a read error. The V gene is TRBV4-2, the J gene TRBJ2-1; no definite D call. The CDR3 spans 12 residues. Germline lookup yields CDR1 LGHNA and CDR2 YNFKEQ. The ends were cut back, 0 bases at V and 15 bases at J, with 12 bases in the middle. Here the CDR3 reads CASSQDGPGRFF. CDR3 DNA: TGTGCCAGCAGCCAAGATGGCCCAGGTCGGTTCTTC.

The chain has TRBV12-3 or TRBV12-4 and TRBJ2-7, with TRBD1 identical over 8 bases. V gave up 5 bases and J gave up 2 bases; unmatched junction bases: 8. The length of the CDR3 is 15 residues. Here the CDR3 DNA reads TGTGCCAGCAGTCGAGGCCAGGGGGCGGCCTACGAGCAGTACTTC. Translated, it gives CASSRGQGAAYEQYF.

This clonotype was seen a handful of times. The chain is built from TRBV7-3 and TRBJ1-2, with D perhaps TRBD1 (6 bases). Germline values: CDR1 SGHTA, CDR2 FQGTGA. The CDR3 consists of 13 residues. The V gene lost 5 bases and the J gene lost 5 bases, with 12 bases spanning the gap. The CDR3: CASSPGGPYGYTF. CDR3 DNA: TGTGCCAGCAGCCCTGGGGGGCCTTATGGCTACACCTTC. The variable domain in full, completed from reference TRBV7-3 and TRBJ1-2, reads GAGVSQTPSNKVTEKGKYVELRCDPISGHTALYWYRQSLGQGPEFLIYFQGTGAADDSGLPNDRFFAVRPEGSVSTLKIQRTERGDSAVYLCASSPGGPYGYTFGSGTRLTVV.

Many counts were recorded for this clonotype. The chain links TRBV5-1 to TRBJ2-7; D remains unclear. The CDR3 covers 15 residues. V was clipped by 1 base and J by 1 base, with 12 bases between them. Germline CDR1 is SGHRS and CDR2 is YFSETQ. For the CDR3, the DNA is TGCGCCAGCAGCTTGTTACCAGCTGTATCCTACGAGCAGTACTTC. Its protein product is CASSLLPAVSYEQYF.

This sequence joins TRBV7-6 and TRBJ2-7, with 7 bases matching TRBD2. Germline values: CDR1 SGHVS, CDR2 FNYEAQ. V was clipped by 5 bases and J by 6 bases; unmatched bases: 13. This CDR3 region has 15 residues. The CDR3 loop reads CASSPSLGSGVEQYF. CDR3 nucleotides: TGTGCCAGCAGCCCTTCGTTAGGGAGCGGGGTCGAGCAGTACTTC. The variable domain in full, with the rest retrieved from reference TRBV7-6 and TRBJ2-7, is GAGVSQSPRYKVTKRGQDVALRCDPISGHVSLYWYRQALGQGPEFLTYFNYEAQQDKSGLPNDRFSAERPEGSISTLTIQRTEQRDSAMYRCASSPSLGSGVEQYFGPGTRLTVT.

CDR3 region: CASSPYRLVDSGELFF. CDR3 DNA sequence: TGTGCCAGCAGCCCCTACCGTCTAGTCGACTCCGGGGAGCTGTTTTTT. V is TRBV7-6 and J is TRBJ2-2; D is unresolved. Germline CDR1 reads SGHVS; CDR2 reads FNYEAQ. The CDR3 runs 16 residues. V was pared by 5 bases and J by 6 bases, with 19 bases between.

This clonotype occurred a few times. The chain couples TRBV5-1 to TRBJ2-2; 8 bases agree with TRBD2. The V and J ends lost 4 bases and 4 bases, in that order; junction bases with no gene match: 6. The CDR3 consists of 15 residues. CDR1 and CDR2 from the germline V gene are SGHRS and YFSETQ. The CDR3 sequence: CASSGPLAGTGELFF. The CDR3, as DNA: TGCGCCAGCAGCGGCCCTCTAGCGGGCACCGGGGAGCTGTTTTTT.

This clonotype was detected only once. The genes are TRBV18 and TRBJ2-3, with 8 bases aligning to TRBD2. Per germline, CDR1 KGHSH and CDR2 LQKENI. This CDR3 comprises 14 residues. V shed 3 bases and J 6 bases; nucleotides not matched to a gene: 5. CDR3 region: CASSPSGITDTQYF. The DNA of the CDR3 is TGTGCCAGCTCACCTAGCGGGATTACGGATACGCAGTATTTT. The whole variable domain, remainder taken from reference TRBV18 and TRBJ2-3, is NAGVMQNPRHLVRRRGQEARLRCSPMKGHSHVYWYRQLPEEGLKFMVYLQKENIIDESGMPKERFSAEFPKEGPSILRIQQVVRGDSAAYFCASSPSGITDTQYFGPGTRLTVL.

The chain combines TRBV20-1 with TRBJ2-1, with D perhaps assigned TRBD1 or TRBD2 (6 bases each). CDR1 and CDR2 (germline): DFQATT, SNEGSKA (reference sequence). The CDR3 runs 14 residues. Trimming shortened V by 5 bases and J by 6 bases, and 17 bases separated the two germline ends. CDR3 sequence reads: CSASGARQPNEQFF. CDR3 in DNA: TGCAGTGCTTCGGGGGCTAGACAGCCCAATGAGCAGTTCTTC.